Each of the 27 T cell receptor beta chains below was sequenced from the same sample in a study of blood T cell repertoires in COVID-19. Clones were sequenced by immunoSEQ multiplex PCR, and TCRdb holds only the in-frame ones, with some missing. Among around 400,000 clones listed, about 89% were seen once. The sequenced material came from peripheral blood. These receptors originate from a middle-aged man with acute or convalescent COVID-19.

The chain combines TRBV7-9 with TRBJ1-6; possible D gene TRBD1, 6 bases. The CDR3 runs 15 residues. The germline gives CDR1 SEHNR, CDR2 FQNEAQ (reference sequence). V gave up 6 bases and J gave up 3 bases, with 12 bases separating them. As DNA, the CDR3 is TGTGCCAGCAGTAACCGGGACAACTATAATTCACCCCTCCACTTT. The encoded protein is CASSNRDNYNSPLHF.

The chain joins TRBV5-1 to TRBJ1-5; 12 nucleotides agree with TRBD1. CDR1 is SGHRS, CDR2 YFSETQ, per germline. Unmatched junction bases numbered 5, after V lost 4 bases and J lost 6 bases. This CDR3 has 15 residues. CDR3 amino acids: CASSPGTGGSQPQHF. In DNA form, the CDR3 reads TGCGCCAGCAGCCCCGGGACAGGGGGCAGTCAGCCCCAGCATTTT.

The gene calls are TRBV29-1 and TRBJ1-4; D possibly corresponds to TRBD1 (6 bases). The V end lost 7 bases, the J end lost 0 bases, and 9 bases lay between the germline ends. The CDR3 covers 13 residues. Germline V lookup: CDR1 SQVTM, CDR2 ANQGSEA. This chain's CDR3 is CSAWTATNEKLFF. DNA for the CDR3: TGCAGCGCCTGGACAGCAACTAATGAAAAACTGTTTTTT.

Of note for this clone: Other DNA sequences of this sample code for an identical CDR3. The J gene is TRBJ1-1, the V gene TRBV5-1; D may be TRBD1 (5 bases). The germline V gene encodes CDR1 SGHRS and CDR2 YFSETQ. The CDR3 runs 14 residues. Trimming removed 0 bases at V and 0 bases at J, with 6 bases between. Here the CDR3 DNA reads TGCGCCAGCAGCTTGGGGGGCGTGAACACTGAAGCTTTCTTT. As protein: CASSLGGVNTEAFF.

The chain is built from TRBV29-1 and TRBJ1-1; D possibly corresponds to TRBD1 (6 bases). Trimming took off 0 bases at V and 2 bases at J, with 19 bases between the two ends. CDR3 size: 17 residues. Germline values: CDR1 SQVTM, CDR2 ANQGSEA. The CDR3 coding sequence is TGCAGCGTTGAAGAGTTGGGACACGTCCGTGCAAACACTGAAGCTTTCTTT. Translating gives CSVEELGHVRANTEAFF.

The rearrangement links TRBV27 to TRBJ2-7, with D hard to call. This CDR3 region has 13 residues. Trimming took off 2 bases at V and 3 bases at J, with 8 bases between the two ends. CDR1 and CDR2 (germline): MNHEY, SMNVEV (reference sequence). Here the CDR3 DNA reads TGTGCCAGCAGTTTAAACGGAGACTACGAGCAGTACTTC. The encoded protein is CASSLNGDYEQYF.

V gene TRBV5-6 combines with J gene TRBJ1-2; D remains unclear. V was pared by 0 bases and J by 7 bases, with 10 bases between. In germline, CDR1 is SGHDT, CDR2 YYEEEE. CDR3 length: 13 residues. The CDR3 reads CASSLANGVGYTF. The CDR3 bases are TGTGCCAGCAGCTTGGCTAACGGGGTTGGCTACACCTTC.

The rearrangement joins TRBV27 to TRBJ1-2, with 9 bases matching TRBD1. With V trimmed by 6 bases and J by 7 bases, 9 bases remained unmatched. CDR1 and CDR2 from the germline V gene are MNHEY and SMNVEV (reference sequence). There are 14 residues in the CDR3. In DNA form, the CDR3 reads TGTGCCAGCAGCCAAGTGGGACAGGGAACTGGCTACACCTTC. Translating it yields CASSQVGQGTGYTF.

The chain recombines TRBV4-2 with TRBJ2-7; a possible D gene is TRBD1 (5 bases). Trimming cost V 1 base and J 1 base, with 17 bases left between them. This CDR3 spans 17 amino acids. CDR1 and CDR2 from the germline V gene are LGHNA and YNFKEQ. The CDR3 region has the DNA TGTGCCAGCAGCCAAGTTTGGGCACAGGACGCTTCCTACGAGCAGTACTTC. Amino acids: CASSQVWAQDASYEQYF.

J is TRBJ2-7 and V is TRBV28; 7 nucleotides match TRBD2. The germline V gene encodes CDR1 MDHEN and CDR2 SYDVKM. This CDR3 is built from 17 residues. Trimming cost V 0 bases and J 7 bases; bases outside gene matches: 15. CDR3 loop: CASSLWELTGGPGEQYF. Here the CDR3 DNA reads TGTGCCAGCAGTTTATGGGAACTAACGGGAGGCCCGGGGGAGCAGTACTTC. The whole variable domain, filled in from reference TRBV28 and TRBJ2-7, reads DVKVTQSSRYLVKRTGEKVFLECVQDMDHENMFWYRQDPGLGLRLIYFSYDVKMKEKGDIPEGYSVSREKKERFSLILESASTNQTSMYLCASSLWELTGGPGEQYFGPGTRLTVT.

The genes are TRBV19 and TRBJ1-5, with 8 bases lining up with TRBD1. This CDR3 is 15 amino acids long. Germline V gene lookup returns CDR1 LNHDA and CDR2 SQIVND (reference sequence). The V segment lost 5 bases and the J segment 2 bases; nucleotides outside the gene matches: 5. CDR3 sequence (DNA): TGTGCCAGTAGTTTGGCGACAGGGGGCAATCAGCCCCAGCATTTT. It translates to CASSLATGGNQPQHF.

J is TRBJ2-7 and V is TRBV3-1 (or the pseudogene TRBV3-2); 9 bases are a match to TRBD2. V lost 0 bases, J lost 3 bases, and 3 bases stayed unmatched. This CDR3 is 15 amino acids long. Germline CDR1 LGHDT, CDR2 YNNKEL (reference sequence). In DNA form, the CDR3 reads TGTGCCAGCAGCCAAGAACTAGCGGGCATCTACGAGCAGTACTTC. Its protein product is CASSQELAGIYEQYF.

The chain joins TRBV7-9 to TRBJ2-1, with a tentative D call TRBD1 (5 bases). CDR1 is SEHNR, CDR2 FQNEAQ, per germline (reference sequence). Between the trimmed V and J ends, which lost 5 bases and 9 bases, there was a span of 11 bases. CDR3 length: 12 residues. This chain's CDR3 is CASSPRTLEQFF. The CDR3 region has the DNA TGTGCCAGCAGCCCCCGGACACTTGAGCAGTTCTTC.

The chain carries TRBV3-1 (or the pseudogene TRBV3-2) and TRBJ1-1; 7 bases agree with TRBD1. CDR1 and CDR2 from the germline V gene are LGHDT and YNNKEL (reference sequence). The CDR3 contains 15 residues. J lost 0 bases, V lost 6 bases, and 7 bases had no gene match. The chain's CDR3 is CASRPVQGLNTEAFF. In DNA form, the CDR3 reads TGTGCCAGCAGGCCAGTACAGGGGTTGAACACTGAAGCTTTCTTT.

This clone has only one observation. This rearrangement joins TRBV6-5 to TRBJ2-3, with 7 positions matching TRBD1. After removal of 8 bases from V and 2 bases from J, the junction contained 7 bases not matched to a gene. The CDR3 length is 14 residues. From germline, CDR1 is MNHEY and CDR2 SVGAGI. The CDR3 DNA follows: TGTGCCAGCTTCTTAGGGGGCTACACAGATACGCAGTATTTT. Protein sequence: CASFLGGYTDTQYF.

The chain is built from TRBV28 and TRBJ2-7; a weak D match, TRBD1 (6 bases). The CDR3 is made up of 16 amino acids. CDR1 and CDR2 from the germline V gene are MDHEN and SYDVKM. With 6 bases removed from V and 5 bases from J, the gap between germline ends came to 23 bases. CDR3 DNA: TGTGCCAGCAGCCCGACCGCGACAGGAGACTATCACGAGCAGTACTTC. Translated: CASSPTATGDYHEQYF.

V usage is TRBV5-1 and J usage is TRBJ2-1, with a weak D call TRBD1 (6 bases). The CDR3 covers 13 residues. The V gene lost 0 bases and the J gene lost 10 bases, with 11 bases spanning the gap. CDR1 is SGHRS and CDR2 is YFSETQ in the germline V gene. The CDR3 reads CASSLGQGPEQFF. The CDR3 coding sequence is TGCGCCAGCAGCTTGGGCCAGGGGCCGGAGCAGTTCTTC.

The J gene is TRBJ2-6, the V gene TRBV11-2, with 9 bases lining up with TRBD2. Trimming cost V 6 bases and J 0 bases; bases outside gene matches: 9. Germline-derived CDR1 and CDR2 are SGHAT and FQNNGV. This CDR3 is 18 amino acids long. The CDR3 is CASRSRTSVNSGANVLTF. The CDR3 DNA reads as TGTGCCAGCAGATCTAGGACTAGCGTTAACTCTGGGGCCAACGTCCTGACTTTC.

This chain joins TRBV5-6 and TRBJ1-1; D is unresolved. There are 12 residues in the CDR3. V gave up 4 bases and J gave up 1 base, with 5 bases separating them. Germline loops: CDR1 SGHDT, CDR2 YYEEEE. The CDR3 protein is CASSPGNTEAFF. CDR3 in DNA: TGTGCCAGCAGCCCGGGGAACACTGAAGCTTTCTTT. Based on the CDR3 plus reference TRBV5-6 and TRBJ1-1, the full variable domain is DAGVTQSPTHLIKTRGQQVTLRCSPKSGHDTVSWYQQALGQGPQFIFQYYEEEERQRGNFPDRFSGHQFPNYSSELNVNALLLGDSALYLCASSPGNTEAFFGQGTRLTVV.

The rearrangement joins TRBV4-1 to TRBJ2-1; 10 bases map to TRBD2. After removal of 0 bases from V and 5 bases from J, the junction contained 1 base not matched to a gene. The CDR3 loop spans 15 amino acids. Germline V CDR1 and CDR2: MGHRA, YSYEKL. The chain's CDR3 is CASSQELAGHNEQFF. The CDR3 coding sequence is TGCGCCAGCAGCCAAGAACTAGCGGGGCACAATGAGCAGTTCTTC.

The chain joins TRBV28 to TRBJ1-3; no firm D call. The germline CDR1 and CDR2 sequences are MDHEN and SYDVKM. V was trimmed by 2 bases and J by 0 bases, leaving 5 bases between them. The CDR3 sequence is 14 residues long. CDR3 in DNA: TGTGCCAGCAGTTTACGAGTCTCTGGAAACACCATATATTTT. This sequence encodes CASSLRVSGNTIYF.

This clone turned up a few times. This chain connects TRBV18 to TRBJ2-7, with TRBD1 identical over 7 bases. With 2 bases clipped from V and 4 bases from J, the junction kept 2 bases outside the gene matches. CDR3 length: 13 residues. CDR1 KGHSH and CDR2 LQKENI come from the germline V gene. CDR3 residues: CASSPYRGYEQYF. The CDR3 DNA reads as TGTGCCAGCTCACCATACAGGGGTTACGAGCAGTACTTC.

The rearrangement joins TRBV27 to TRBJ2-4, with D possibly being TRBD1 (5 bases). Deletions cut 4 bases from V and 0 bases from J, with 13 bases between. Germline loops: CDR1 MNHEY, CDR2 SMNVEV (reference sequence). This CDR3 contains 16 residues. The CDR3 here is CASSSWGYLAKNIQYF. The CDR3 nucleotides read TGTGCCAGCAGTTCATGGGGCTACCTAGCCAAAAACATTCAGTACTTC.

The chain carries TRBV29-1 and TRBJ2-7; D is unclear. There are 13 residues in the CDR3. V gave up 3 bases and J gave up 0 bases, with 9 bases separating them. Germline CDR1 reads SQVTM; CDR2 reads ANQGSEA. CDR3 region: CSVDVTDSYEQYF. In DNA form, the CDR3 reads TGCAGCGTTGATGTCACAGACTCCTACGAGCAGTACTTC.

V and J are TRBV10-1 and TRBJ2-1; 12 bases are shared with TRBD1. The junction had 2 bases not matched to a gene; V was cut back by 8 bases and J by 9 bases. The CDR3 spans 12 residues. The germline CDR1 and CDR2 sequences are WNHNN and SYGVQD (reference sequence). CDR3 residues: CASGTGGGEQFF. CDR3 DNA: TGCGCCAGCGGGACAGGGGGCGGTGAGCAGTTCTTC.

V usage is TRBV6-2 or TRBV6-3 and J usage is TRBJ2-7; 9 bases are a match to TRBD1. From germline, CDR1 is MNHEY and CDR2 SVGEGT. The junction had 3 bases not matched to a gene; V was cut back by 6 bases and J by 0 bases. This CDR3 is built from 14 residues. DNA for the CDR3: TGTGCCAGCAGCCACAGGGGGCCCTCCTACGAGCAGTACTTC. It is translated as CASSHRGPSYEQYF.

This clone was observed a single time. The V gene is TRBV6-5, the J gene TRBJ2-7; tentatively, D is TRBD1 (6 bases). Germline loops: CDR1 MNHEY, CDR2 SVGAGI. The CDR3 sequence is 14 residues long. Trimming removed 6 bases from V and 0 bases from J, with 12 bases in between. CDR3 sequence: CASRLGQNSYEQYF. The DNA for the CDR3 is TGTGCCAGCAGACTCGGACAGAACTCCTACGAGCAGTACTTC.